Below, one T cell receptor (beta chain) is given with its context. Its antigen is undetermined. Compared with germline, one end of the junction differs, possibly owing to a read error. The PCR made use of 60 Vbeta and 13 Jbeta primers. This table comes from immunoSEQ multiplex PCR, and its TCRdb copy is limited to in-frame clones, with some not included. The sample gives 200,000 or so clones, over 60% of which show up once; under 2% is in the top ten. The sample originates from a study of cytomegalovirus exposure and HLA in healthy donors. Findings and limits, study-wide: Earlier analysis found most TCR beta V segments productive about 87% or about 30% of the time. A classifier reportedly called cytomegalovirus status with high sensitivity and specificity.

Nominal health characterized the donors when sampled, though unrecorded immune exposures were likely. The CDR3 is made up of 13 amino acids. Germline V gene sequence: CDR1 MDHEN, CDR2 SYDVKM. Sequenced: PBMCs. The rearrangement joins TRBV28 to TRBJ2-7; tentative D call: TRBD1 (6 bases). This clonotype originated in a man younger than 30 in good health and CMV-seronegative. CDR3 sequence (DNA): TGTGCCAGCAGTTCGGACAGCAATATCGATCTTGAATTC. Encoded protein: CASSSDSNIDLEF.